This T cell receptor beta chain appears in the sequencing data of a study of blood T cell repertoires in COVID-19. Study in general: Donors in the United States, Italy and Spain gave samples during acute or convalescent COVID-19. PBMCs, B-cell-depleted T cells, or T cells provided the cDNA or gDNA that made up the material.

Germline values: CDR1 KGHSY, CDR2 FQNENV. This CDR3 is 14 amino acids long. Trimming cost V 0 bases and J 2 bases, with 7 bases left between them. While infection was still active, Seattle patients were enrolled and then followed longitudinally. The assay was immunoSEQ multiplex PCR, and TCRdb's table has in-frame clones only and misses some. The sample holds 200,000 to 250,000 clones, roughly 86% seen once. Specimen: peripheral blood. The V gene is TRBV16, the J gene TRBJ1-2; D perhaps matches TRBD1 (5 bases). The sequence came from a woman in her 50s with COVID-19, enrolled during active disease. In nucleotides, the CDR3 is TGTGCCAGCAGCCAATCGGCAGGGAACTATGGCTACACCTTC. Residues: CASSQSAGNYGYTF.